This TCR beta chain was retrieved from a study of T-cell memory formation after mild COVID-19. Study background: There were largely donor-specific TCR clusters.

Using constant-segment primers, 5'RACE produced TCR alpha and TCR beta cDNA libraries carrying sample barcodes and UMIs. TCRdb reanalysed the 5' RACE reads using MiXCR and keeps one entry per CDR3 protein. The sample has roughly 250,000 distinct CDR3 sequences; around 17% are singletons. The V and J ends lost 0 bases and 5 bases respectively, with 12 bases between them. In germline, CDR1 is SGHRS, CDR2 YFSETQ. This CDR3 spans 14 amino acids. The TCR originated in a man between 18 and 35 years old who had mild COVID-19 (a few samples of this study predate the infection). Cell type and time point are not known. Sequenced: PBMCs or a T cell subset sorted from them (not recorded which). The gene calls are TRBV5-1 and TRBJ2-7; tentatively, D is TRBD1 (5 bases). This CDR3 is CASSLGREGDEQYF. The CDR3 DNA is TGCGCCAGCAGCTTGGGCAGGGAAGGCGACGAGCAGTACTTC.